One sample yielded the 6 T cell receptor beta chains listed below, sequenced in a study of blood T cells in healthy people across ages. Primed by a sample-barcoded 5' primer and a J-beta primer mix, a second PCR proceeded for roughly 6 to 12 cycles. TCRdb reanalysed the 5' RACE reads using MiXCR and keeps one entry per CDR3 protein. The table lists about 290,000 distinct CDR3 sequences, 27% of them singletons, with approximately 28% in the top ten. Sequences were obtained from blood. The receptor set was obtained from an older woman in good health.

This clonotype was seen ten or more times. The V gene is TRBV24-1, the J gene TRBJ2-2, with TRBD2 matching 8 bases. The CDR3 spans 18 residues. Germline V gives CDR1 KGHDR, CDR2 SFDVKD. After removal of 0 bases from V and 6 bases from J, the junction contained 11 bases not matched to a gene. CDR3 coding DNA: TGTGCCACCAGTGATTTGCGTGAGGCGGGAGGACCCCCCGGGGAGCTGTTTTTT. It is translated as CATSDLREAGGPPGELFF.

The chain joins TRBV7-9 to TRBJ2-3, with D tentatively TRBD2 (6 bases). The CDR3 has 13 amino acids. CDR1 and CDR2 (germline): SEHNR, FQNEAQ (reference sequence). Trimming stripped 5 bases from V and 5 bases from J, with 11 bases between. CDR3 sequence reads: CASSPVGGDTQYF. The CDR3 coding sequence is TGTGCCAGCAGCCCCGTGGGGGGAGATACGCAGTATTTT.

The V call is TRBV29-1, the J call TRBJ1-1; D is undetermined. The V gene's germline CDR1 is SQVTM and CDR2 ANQGSEA. Trimming pared 0 bases from V and 4 bases from J, leaving 18 bases between. CDR3 size: 16 residues. In DNA, the CDR3 is TGCAGCGTTGAAGATTATCCGAATCGTGTAGGCACTGAAGCTTTCTTT. It translates to CSVEDYPNRVGTEAFF.

This clonotype was seen a few times. V is TRBV7-9 and J is TRBJ1-1; D possibly corresponds to TRBD1 (6 bases). Germline V lookup: CDR1 SEHNR, CDR2 FQNEAQ (reference sequence). Trimming shortened V by 1 base and J by 2 bases, and 11 bases separated the two germline ends. The CDR3 is 15 amino acids. The chain's CDR3 is CASSLDQGTNTEAFF. CDR3 bases: TGTGCCAGCAGCTTAGATCAGGGGACTAACACTGAAGCTTTCTTT.

This chain uses TRBV5-1 with TRBJ2-5; D gene uncertain. The V gene's germline CDR1 is SGHRS and CDR2 YFSETQ. The CDR3 length is 14 residues. V was trimmed by 4 bases and J by 5 bases, leaving 15 bases between them. CDR3 protein: CASSLEISPETQYF. Here the CDR3 DNA reads TGCGCCAGCAGCCTAGAGATCAGTCCCGAGACCCAGTACTTC. Looking up the rest from reference TRBV5-1 and TRBJ2-5 gives the full variable domain: KAGVTQTPRYLIKTRGQQVTLSCSPISGHRSVSWYQQTPGQGLQFLFEYFSETQRNKGNFPGRFSGRQFSNSRSEMNVSTLELGDSALYLCASSLEISPETQYFGPGTRLLVL.

This clonotype has more than one count but fewer than ten. The J gene is TRBJ1-5, the V gene TRBV2, with 8 bases lining up with TRBD1. The CDR3 has 15 amino acids. Germline assignment: CDR1 SNHLY and CDR2 FYNNEI. The trim removed 0 bases at V and 2 bases at J, leaving 0 bases unmatched. CDR3 sequence reads: CASSEATGGNQPQHF. CDR3 DNA: TGTGCCAGCAGTGAAGCGACAGGGGGCAATCAGCCCCAGCATTTT.